This is a list of T cell receptor beta chains from one sample in a study of cytomegalovirus exposure and HLA in healthy donors. Produced via immunoSEQ multiplex PCR; TCRdb's table is partial and in-frame only. The sample holds approximately 180,000 clones, about 84% seen once. Material for sequencing was PBMCs. These receptors all come from a woman in her late teens or twenties in good health and CMV-seronegative. The CDR3 runs from the conserved cysteine through the conserved F or W. A D gene is named only where the DNA matches it firmly. For some rows the clone size is stated as once, few or many, or as a class when expanded; others skip it.

abundance: NA; j_gene: TRBJ2-7; d_gene: TRBD1; v_gene: TRBV6-7; CDR3aa: CASSYSTDRGVPYEQYF; CDR3nt: TGTGCCAGCAGTTACTCGACGGACAGGGGGGTTCCCTACGAGCAGTACTTC
abundance: once; j_gene: TRBJ2-7; d_gene: TRBD1; v_gene: TRBV19; CDR3aa: CATGQGHPGEQYF; CDR3nt: TGTGCTACGGGACAGGGGCATCCAGGCGAGCAGTACTTC
abundance: NA; j_gene: TRBJ2-3; d_gene: NA; v_gene: TRBV9; CDR3aa: CASSPRPLHTDTQYF; CDR3nt: TGTGCCAGCAGCCCCAGGCCTTTGCACACAGATACGCAGTATTTT
abundance: NA; j_gene: TRBJ1-4; d_gene: NA; v_gene: TRBV6-6; CDR3aa: CASSSRTATNEKLFF; CDR3nt: TGTGCCAGCAGTTCAAGGACAGCAACTAATGAAAAACTGTTTTTT
abundance: NA; j_gene: TRBJ2-7; d_gene: NA; v_gene: TRBV21-1; CDR3aa: CASSFFDGQGGYEQYF; CDR3nt: TGTGCCAGCAGCTTTTTTGATGGACAGGGAGGGTACGAGCAGTACTTC
abundance: NA; j_gene: TRBJ1-6; d_gene: TRBD1; v_gene: TRBV7-9; CDR3aa: CASSPGQENSPLHF; CDR3nt: TGTGCCAGCAGCCCCGGACAGGAGAATTCACCCCTCCACTTT
abundance: few; j_gene: TRBJ1-2; d_gene: TRBD1; v_gene: TRBV27; CDR3aa: CASSLLGTANYGYTF; CDR3nt: TGTGCCAGCAGTTTACTGGGGACAGCTAACTATGGCTACACCTTC
abundance: once; j_gene: TRBJ1-2; d_gene: NA; v_gene: TRBV15; CDR3aa: CATSRDRKTASHYGYTF; CDR3nt: TGTGCCACCAGCAGAGATAGGAAGACAGCAAGTCACTATGGCTACACCTTC
abundance: NA; j_gene: TRBJ1-4; d_gene: TRBD1; v_gene: TRBV25-1; CDR3aa: CASSDRTGNEKLFF; CDR3nt: TGTGCCAGCAGTGATCGGACAGGCAACGAAAAACTGTTTTTT
abundance: NA; j_gene: TRBJ2-7; d_gene: TRBD2; v_gene: TRBV13; CDR3aa: CASSPRTSGPYEQYF; CDR3nt: TGTGCCAGCAGCCCCCGGACTAGCGGCCCTTACGAGCAGTACTTC
abundance: NA; j_gene: TRBJ2-1; d_gene: NA; v_gene: TRBV7-9; CDR3aa: CASSPSGRGSYNEQFF; CDR3nt: TGTGCCAGCAGCCCCTCGGGTAGAGGGTCCTACAATGAGCAGTTCTTC
abundance: NA; j_gene: TRBJ2-3; d_gene: NA; v_gene: TRBV5-1; CDR3aa: CASSLAADTQYF; CDR3nt: TGCGCCAGCAGCTTGGCAGCAGATACGCAGTATTTT
abundance: NA; j_gene: TRBJ1-1; d_gene: TRBD1; v_gene: TRBV30; CDR3aa: CAWSTGQGGRGAFF; CDR3nt: TGTGCCTGGAGTACTGGACAGGGCGGTAGGGGAGCTTTCTTT
abundance: NA; j_gene: TRBJ2-5; d_gene: TRBD2; v_gene: TRBV7-2; CDR3aa: CASSTSPSGLQETQYF; CDR3nt: TGTGCCAGCAGCACCTCCCCTAGCGGACTCCAAGAGACCCAGTACTTC
abundance: NA; j_gene: TRBJ2-5; d_gene: TRBD1; v_gene: TRBV4-1; CDR3aa: CASSQGDRGGKETQYF; CDR3nt: TGCGCCAGCAGCCAAGGGGACAGGGGAGGCAAAGAGACCCAGTACTTC
abundance: NA; j_gene: TRBJ2-1; d_gene: NA; v_gene: TRBV15; CDR3aa: CATSRDSTAGRNEQFF; CDR3nt: TGTGCCACCAGCAGAGATAGTACGGCGGGGCGGAATGAGCAGTTCTTC
abundance: NA; j_gene: TRBJ1-6; d_gene: NA; v_gene: TRBV6-5; CDR3aa: CASSYSGAHSPLHF; CDR3nt: TGTGCCAGCAGTTACTCGGGCGCCCATTCACCCCTCCACTTT
abundance: NA; j_gene: TRBJ1-1; d_gene: NA; v_gene: TRBV10-3; CDR3aa: CAISESEQGRTEAFF; CDR3nt: TGTGCCATCAGTGAGTCGGAACAGGGACGCACTGAAGCTTTCTTT
abundance: NA; j_gene: TRBJ2-1; d_gene: TRBD2; v_gene: TRBV18; CDR3aa: CASSQGLADYNEQFF; CDR3nt: TGTGCCAGCTCACAAGGACTAGCGGATTACAATGAGCAGTTCTTC
abundance: few; j_gene: TRBJ1-2; d_gene: NA; v_gene: TRBV20-1; CDR3aa: CRSEGDYGYTF; CDR3nt: TGCAGGTCTGAGGGTGACTATGGCTACACCTTC
abundance: NA; j_gene: TRBJ1-5; d_gene: TRBD1; v_gene: TRBV19; CDR3aa: CASSMKLNRDSNQPQHF; CDR3nt: TGTGCCAGTAGTATGAAGTTAAACCGGGACAGTAATCAGCCCCAGCATTTT
abundance: NA; j_gene: TRBJ2-5; d_gene: NA; v_gene: TRBV6-6; CDR3aa: CASSYPGGRETQYF; CDR3nt: TGTGCCAGCAGTTACCCAGGGGGGAGGGAGACCCAGTACTTC
abundance: NA; j_gene: TRBJ1-1; d_gene: NA; v_gene: TRBV7-9; CDR3aa: CATMGAHQAFF; CDR3nt: TGTGCCACTATGGGGGCGCACCAAGCTTTCTTT
abundance: NA; j_gene: TRBJ1-2; d_gene: NA; v_gene: TRBV18; CDR3aa: CASSPGEGYGYTF; CDR3nt: TGTGCCAGCTCACCAGGGGAGGGTTATGGCTACACCTTC
abundance: NA; j_gene: TRBJ2-3; d_gene: TRBD2; v_gene: TRBV29-1; CDR3aa: CSVELASGYTDTQYF; CDR3nt: TGCAGCGTTGAACTGGCTAGCGGGTACACAGATACGCAGTATTTT
abundance: NA; j_gene: TRBJ1-4; d_gene: NA; v_gene: TRBV6-1; CDR3aa: CASSYRWENEKLFF; CDR3nt: TGTGCCAGCAGCTACAGGTGGGAAAATGAAAAACTGTTTTTT
abundance: NA; j_gene: TRBJ1-1; d_gene: TRBD1; v_gene: TRBV5-1; CDR3aa: CASSPREGAGFGVEAFF; CDR3nt: TGCGCCAGCAGCCCTCGGGAGGGGGCGGGGTTCGGTGTTGAAGCTTTCTTT
abundance: NA; j_gene: TRBJ2-7; d_gene: NA; v_gene: TRBV11-3; CDR3aa: CASSLGAGSSYEQYF; CDR3nt: TGTGCCAGCAGCTTAGGGGCGGGGAGCTCCTACGAGCAGTACTTC
abundance: NA; j_gene: TRBJ2-7; d_gene: NA; v_gene: TRBV5-5; CDR3aa: CASSLPGASYEQYF; CDR3nt: TGTGCCAGCAGCTTGCCAGGGGCTTCCTACGAGCAGTACTTC
abundance: NA; j_gene: TRBJ2-3; d_gene: NA; v_gene: TRBV14; CDR3aa: CASSQDASGNTDTQYF; CDR3nt: TGTGCCAGCAGCCAAGATGCCAGCGGAAACACAGATACGCAGTATTTT
abundance: NA; j_gene: TRBJ2-7; d_gene: NA; v_gene: TRBV5-6; CDR3aa: CASSLGGEEQYF; CDR3nt: TGTGCCAGCAGCTTGGGCGGTGAAGAGCAGTACTTC
abundance: NA; j_gene: TRBJ2-1; d_gene: TRBD2; v_gene: TRBV4-2; CDR3aa: CASSPTSGADNEQFF; CDR3nt: TGTGCCAGCAGCCCAACTAGCGGGGCCGACAATGAGCAGTTCTTC
abundance: NA; j_gene: TRBJ1-1; d_gene: NA; v_gene: TRBV11-1; CDR3aa: CASSVTENTEAFF; CDR3nt: TGTGCCAGCAGCGTGACAGAGAACACTGAAGCTTTCTTT